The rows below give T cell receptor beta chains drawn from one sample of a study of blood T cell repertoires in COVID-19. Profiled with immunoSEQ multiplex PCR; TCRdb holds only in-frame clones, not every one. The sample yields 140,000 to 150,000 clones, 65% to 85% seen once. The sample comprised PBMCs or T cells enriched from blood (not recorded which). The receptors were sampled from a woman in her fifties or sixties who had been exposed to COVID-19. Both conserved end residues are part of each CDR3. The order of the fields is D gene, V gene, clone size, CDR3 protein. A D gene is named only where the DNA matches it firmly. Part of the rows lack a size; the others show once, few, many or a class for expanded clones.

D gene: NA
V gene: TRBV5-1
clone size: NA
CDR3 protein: CASSFPPGQIQETQYF

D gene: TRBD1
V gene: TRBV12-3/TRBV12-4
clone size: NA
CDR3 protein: CASTPRQGAKAFF

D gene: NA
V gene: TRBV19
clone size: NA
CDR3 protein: CASSISARGWETQYF

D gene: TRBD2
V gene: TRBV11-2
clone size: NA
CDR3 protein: CASSVGGGAGELFF

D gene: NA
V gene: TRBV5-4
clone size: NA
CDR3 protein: CASSRTAYNEQFF

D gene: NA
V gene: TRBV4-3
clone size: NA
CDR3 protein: CASSQGGLQGNTIYF

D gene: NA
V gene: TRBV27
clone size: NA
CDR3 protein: CASSRGVGNQPQHF

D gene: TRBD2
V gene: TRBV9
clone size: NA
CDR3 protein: CASSVGGLELYF

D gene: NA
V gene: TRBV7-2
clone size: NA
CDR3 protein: CASSSHPTGNTIYF

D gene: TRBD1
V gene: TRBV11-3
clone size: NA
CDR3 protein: CASSLDKQGVVTMCNQPQHF

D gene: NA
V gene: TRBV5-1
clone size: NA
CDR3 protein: CASSQDTNQPQHF

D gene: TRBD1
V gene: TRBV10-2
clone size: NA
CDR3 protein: CASGGQGSKLFF

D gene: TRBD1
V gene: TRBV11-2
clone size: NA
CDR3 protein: CASSANRGQGREKLFF

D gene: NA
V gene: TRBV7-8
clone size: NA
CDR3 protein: CASSLAGGYNEQFF

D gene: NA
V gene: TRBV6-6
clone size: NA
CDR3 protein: CATGGDRVLYEQYF

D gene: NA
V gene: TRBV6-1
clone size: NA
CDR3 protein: CASSEHRSRLYTF

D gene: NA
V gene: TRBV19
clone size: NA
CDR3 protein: CASSDTGLRELFF

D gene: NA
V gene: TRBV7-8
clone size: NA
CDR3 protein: CASSSHRAEYEQYF

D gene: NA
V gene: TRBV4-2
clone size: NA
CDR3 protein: CASSHGGYNEQFF

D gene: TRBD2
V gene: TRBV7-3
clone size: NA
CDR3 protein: CASSTSGGADEQFF

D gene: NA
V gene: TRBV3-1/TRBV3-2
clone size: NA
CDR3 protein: CASSQGTGNNYGYTF

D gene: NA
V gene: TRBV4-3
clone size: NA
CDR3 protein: CASSQDLNRAFNTEAFF

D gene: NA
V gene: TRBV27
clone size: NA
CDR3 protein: CASRDSPKYGYTF

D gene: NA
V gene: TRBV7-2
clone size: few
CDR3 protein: CASSPLRGYTIYF

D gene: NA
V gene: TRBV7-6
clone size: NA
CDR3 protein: CASSSPTESSYNEQFF

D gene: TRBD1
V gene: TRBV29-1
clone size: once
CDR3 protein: CSVDGTGGIEQYF

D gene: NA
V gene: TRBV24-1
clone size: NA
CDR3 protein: CATSESGQETQYF

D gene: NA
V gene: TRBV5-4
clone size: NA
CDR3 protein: CASSLEQANYGYTF

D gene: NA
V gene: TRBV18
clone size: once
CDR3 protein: CASSPTGRDEAFF

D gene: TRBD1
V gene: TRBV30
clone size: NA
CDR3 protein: CATGQGKNTEAFF

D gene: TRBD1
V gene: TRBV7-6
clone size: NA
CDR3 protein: CASSPGQGEYEQYF